This TCR beta chain was retrieved from a study of blood T cell repertoires in COVID-19. Study at large: Sites across the United States, Italy and Spain contributed samples from acute and convalescent COVID-19. PBMCs, B-cell-depleted T cells, or T cells provided the cDNA or gDNA that made up the material.

In the authors' workflow: Reference gene primer amplification yielded estimated nucleated cell counts. The assay was immunoSEQ multiplex PCR, and TCRdb's table has in-frame clones only and misses some. V, J and clone size are taken as reported in that table, and D and trimming were inferred from the DNA itself. Of some 100,000 clones listed, approximately 84% are singletons. With 6 bases removed from V and 0 bases from J, the gap between germline ends came to 14 bases. Germline V CDR1 and CDR2: SNHLY, FYNNEI. This CDR3 comprises 15 residues. The chain employs TRBV2 and TRBJ1-1; a possible D gene is TRBD1 (6 bases). Sequenced material: peripheral blood. This receptor was taken from a woman between 55 and 75 years old with acute or convalescent COVID-19. The CDR3 nucleotides are TGTGCCAGCAGCGAAACCAGGGGACTGAACACTGAAGCTTTCTTT. It translates to CASSETRGLNTEAFF.